This T cell receptor (beta chain) was captured by sequencing in a study of blood T cell repertoires in COVID-19. Overall study: T cells, B-cell-depleted T cells, or PBMCs supplied cDNA or gDNA.

Clones were read by immunoSEQ multiplex PCR, and TCRdb kept only the in-frame ones, dropping some. Of about 140,000 clones in the sample, around 84% were seen once. Germline V gene data show CDR1 as SGDLS and CDR2 as YYNGEE. Trimming took 2 bases from V and 7 from J; bases not matched to a gene: 9. The CDR3 is 17 residues long. V is TRBV9 and J is TRBJ2-1; TRBD2 aligns across 13 bases. The source material was peripheral blood. This TCR was recovered from a human donor in a cohort sampled during active COVID-19. The CDR3 protein is CASSVTSGRGAGNEQFF. CDR3 nucleotide sequence: TGTGCCAGCAGCGTTACTAGCGGGAGGGGGGCAGGTAATGAGCAGTTCTTC.